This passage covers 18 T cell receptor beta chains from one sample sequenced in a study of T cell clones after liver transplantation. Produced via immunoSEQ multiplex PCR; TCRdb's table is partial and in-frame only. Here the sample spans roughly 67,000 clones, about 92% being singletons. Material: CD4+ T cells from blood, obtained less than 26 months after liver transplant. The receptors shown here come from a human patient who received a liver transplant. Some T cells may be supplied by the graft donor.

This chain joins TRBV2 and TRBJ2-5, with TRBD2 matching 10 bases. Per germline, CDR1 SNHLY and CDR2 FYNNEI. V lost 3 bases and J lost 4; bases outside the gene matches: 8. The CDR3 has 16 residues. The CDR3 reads CASSDPAGGSGETQYF. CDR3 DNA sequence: TGTGCCAGCAGTGACCCAGCGGGAGGGTCAGGAGAGACCCAGTACTTC. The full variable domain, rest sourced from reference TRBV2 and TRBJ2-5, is EPEVTQTPSHQVTQMGQEVILRCVPISNHLYFYWYRQILGQKVEFLVSFYNNEISEKSEIFDDQFSVERPDGSNFTLKIRSTKLEDSAMYFCASSDPAGGSGETQYFGPGTRLLVL.

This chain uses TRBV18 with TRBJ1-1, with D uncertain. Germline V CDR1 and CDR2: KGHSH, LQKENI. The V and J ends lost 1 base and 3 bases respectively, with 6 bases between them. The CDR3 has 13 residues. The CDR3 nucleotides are TGTGCCAGCTCACCACAGAAAGACACTGAAGCTTTCTTT. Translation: CASSPQKDTEAFF. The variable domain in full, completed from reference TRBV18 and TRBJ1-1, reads NAGVMQNPRHLVRRRGQEARLRCSPMKGHSHVYWYRQLPEEGLKFMVYLQKENIIDESGMPKERFSAEFPKEGPSILRIQQVVRGDSAAYFCASSPQKDTEAFFGQGTRLTVV.

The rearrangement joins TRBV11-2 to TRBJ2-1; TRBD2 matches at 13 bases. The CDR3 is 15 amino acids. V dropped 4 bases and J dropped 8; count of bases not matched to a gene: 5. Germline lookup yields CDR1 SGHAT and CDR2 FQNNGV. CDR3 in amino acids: CASSSRTSGSYEQFF. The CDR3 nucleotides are TGTGCCAGCAGCTCCCGGACTAGCGGGAGCTATGAGCAGTTCTTC.

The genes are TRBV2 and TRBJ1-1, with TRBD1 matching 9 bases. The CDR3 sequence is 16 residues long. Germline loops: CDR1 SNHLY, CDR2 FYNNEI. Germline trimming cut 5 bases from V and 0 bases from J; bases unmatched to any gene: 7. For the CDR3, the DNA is TGTGCCAGCAGTACCGGGACAGGGAATATGAACACTGAAGCTTTCTTT. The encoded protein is CASSTGTGNMNTEAFF.

CDR3: CSVRGRHTRPDTQYF. As DNA, the CDR3 is TGCAGCGTCAGGGGGCGGCACACTCGACCAGATACGCAGTATTTT. The chain has TRBV29-1 and TRBJ2-3; 8 positions match TRBD1. Germline V gene sequence: CDR1 SQVTM, CDR2 ANQGSEA. The CDR3 length is 15 residues. After removal of 6 bases from V and 4 bases from J, the junction contained 12 bases not matched to a gene.

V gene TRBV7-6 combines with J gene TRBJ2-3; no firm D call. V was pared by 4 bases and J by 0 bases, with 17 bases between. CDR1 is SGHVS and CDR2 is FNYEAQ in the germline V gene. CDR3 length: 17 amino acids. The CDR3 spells CASSSTTGGTSTDTQYF. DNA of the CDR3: TGTGCCAGCAGCTCGACGACGGGCGGAACTAGCACAGATACGCAGTATTTT.

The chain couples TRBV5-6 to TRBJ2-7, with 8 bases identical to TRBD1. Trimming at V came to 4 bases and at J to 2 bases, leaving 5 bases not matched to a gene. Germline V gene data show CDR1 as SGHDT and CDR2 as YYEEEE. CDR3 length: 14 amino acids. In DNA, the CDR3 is TGTGCCAGCAGCCGAGGGACAGGTCCCTACGAGCAGTACTTC. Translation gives CASSRGTGPYEQYF.

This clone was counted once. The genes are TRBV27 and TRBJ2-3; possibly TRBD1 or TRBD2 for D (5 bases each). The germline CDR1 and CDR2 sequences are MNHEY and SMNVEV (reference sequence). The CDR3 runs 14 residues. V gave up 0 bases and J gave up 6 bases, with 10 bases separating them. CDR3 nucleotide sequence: TGTGCCAGCAGTTTATCGTATGGGACCGATACGCAGTATTTT. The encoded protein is CASSLSYGTDTQYF.

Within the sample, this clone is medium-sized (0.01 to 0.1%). In nucleotides, the CDR3 is TGTGCCAGCAGTATGTGGGCGAATCAGCCCCAGCATTTT. Amino acids: CASSMWANQPQHF. V and J are TRBV2 and TRBJ1-5; D is undetermined. Germline values: CDR1 SNHLY, CDR2 FYNNEI. The CDR3 has 13 residues. V lost 5 bases and J lost 4, with 9 bases in between.

CDR3 coding DNA: TGTGCCAGCAGCTTAGTAGTTGTTGGTGAGCAGTTCTTC. This codes for CASSLVVVGEQFF. The rearrangement joins TRBV11-3 to TRBJ2-1, with D hard to call. Trimming left V 1 base short and J 9 bases short, with 10 bases between. Germline V gene data show CDR1 as SGHNT and CDR2 as YENEEA. This CDR3 comprises 13 residues.

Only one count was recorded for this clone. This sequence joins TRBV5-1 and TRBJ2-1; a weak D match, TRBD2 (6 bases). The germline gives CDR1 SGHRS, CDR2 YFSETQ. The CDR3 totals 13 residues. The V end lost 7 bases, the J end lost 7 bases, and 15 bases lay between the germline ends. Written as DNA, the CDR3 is TGCGCCAGCGAACTAGCCCCAGGGAATGAGCAGTTCTTC. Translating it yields CASELAPGNEQFF.

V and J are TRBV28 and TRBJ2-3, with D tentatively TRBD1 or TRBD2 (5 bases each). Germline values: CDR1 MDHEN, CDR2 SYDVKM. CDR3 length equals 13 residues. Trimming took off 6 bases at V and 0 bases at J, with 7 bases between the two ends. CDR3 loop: CASRGTSTDTQYF. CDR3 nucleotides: TGTGCCAGCAGAGGGACCAGCACAGATACGCAGTATTTT.

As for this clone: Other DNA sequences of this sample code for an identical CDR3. The CDR3 region has the DNA TGTGCCAGTAGTATAGACGGGGGCACTGAAGCTTTCTTT. Amino acid sequence: CASSIDGGTEAFF. This chain links TRBV19 with TRBJ1-1, with D perhaps matching TRBD1 (5 bases). From germline, CDR1 is LNHDA and CDR2 SQIVND (reference sequence). With 0 bases removed from V and 4 bases from J, the gap between germline ends came to 6 bases. This CDR3 region has 13 residues. The whole variable domain, filled in from reference TRBV19 and TRBJ1-1, reads DGGITQSPKYLFRKEGQNVTLSCEQNLNHDAMYWYRQDPGQGLRLIYYSQIVNDFQKGDIAEGYSVSREKKESFPLTVTSAQKNPTAFYLCASSIDGGTEAFFGQGTRLTVV.

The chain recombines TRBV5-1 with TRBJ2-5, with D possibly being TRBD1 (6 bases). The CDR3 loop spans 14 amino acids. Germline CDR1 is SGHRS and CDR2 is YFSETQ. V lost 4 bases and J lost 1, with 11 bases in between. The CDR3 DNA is TGCGCCAGCAGCGAAGGACAGATCCAAGAGACCCAGTACTTC. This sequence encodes CASSEGQIQETQYF. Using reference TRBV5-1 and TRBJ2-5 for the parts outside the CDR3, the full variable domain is KAGVTQTPRYLIKTRGQQVTLSCSPISGHRSVSWYQQTPGQGLQFLFEYFSETQRNKGNFPGRFSGRQFSNSRSEMNVSTLELGDSALYLCASSEGQIQETQYFGPGTRLLVL.

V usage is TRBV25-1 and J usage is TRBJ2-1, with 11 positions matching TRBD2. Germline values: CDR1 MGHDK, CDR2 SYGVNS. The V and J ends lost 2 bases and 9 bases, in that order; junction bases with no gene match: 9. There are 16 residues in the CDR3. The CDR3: CASSEPPTSGRLEQFF. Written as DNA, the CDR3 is TGTGCCAGCAGTGAACCCCCCACTAGCGGGAGACTTGAGCAGTTCTTC.

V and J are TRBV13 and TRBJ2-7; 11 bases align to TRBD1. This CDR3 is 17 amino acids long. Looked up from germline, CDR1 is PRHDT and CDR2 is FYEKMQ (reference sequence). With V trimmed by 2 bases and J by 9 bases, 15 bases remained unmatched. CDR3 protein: CASSLTLWTGGREVQYF. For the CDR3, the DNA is TGTGCCAGCAGCTTAACCCTTTGGACAGGGGGCCGGGAGGTGCAGTACTTC.

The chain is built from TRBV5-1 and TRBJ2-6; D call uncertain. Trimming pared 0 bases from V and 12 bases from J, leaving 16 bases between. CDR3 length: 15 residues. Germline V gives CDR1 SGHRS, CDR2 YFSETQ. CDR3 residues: CASSLDSIQRGVLTF. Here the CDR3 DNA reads TGCGCCAGCAGCTTGGACAGCATTCAACGCGGCGTCCTGACTTTC.

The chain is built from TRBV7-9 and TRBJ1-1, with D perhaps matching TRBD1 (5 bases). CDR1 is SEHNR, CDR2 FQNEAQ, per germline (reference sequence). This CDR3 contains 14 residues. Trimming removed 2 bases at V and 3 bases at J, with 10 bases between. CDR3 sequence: CASSLYQGDTEAFF. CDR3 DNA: TGTGCCAGCAGCTTATACCAGGGTGACACTGAAGCTTTCTTT.